The 11 T cell receptor beta chains below come from one sample, sequenced in a study of OX40 agonist ivuxolimab in advanced cancers. Repertoires were generated with immunoSEQ multiplex PCR, while TCRdb's copy carries only in-frame clones and drops some. The data hold roughly 60,000 clones, with around 90% observed a single time. The source was CD4+ or CD8+ T cells sorted from blood, collected in a trial of the OX40 agonist ivuxolimab. The receptor set was obtained from an adult with an advanced solid tumor such as melanoma, head and neck, liver or kidney cancer.

This clone has a handful of counts. This chain connects TRBV27 to TRBJ2-7; D possibly corresponds to TRBD1 (6 bases). Germline lookup yields CDR1 MNHEY and CDR2 SMNVEV (reference sequence). The CDR3 runs 14 residues. Trimming took 2 bases from V and 2 from J, leaving 10 bases between them. The CDR3 region is CASSLRGYTYEQYF. The CDR3 DNA sequence: TGTGCCAGCAGTTTAAGGGGGTATACCTACGAGCAGTACTTC.

The rearrangement links TRBV6-5 to TRBJ2-7, with 10 bases lining up with TRBD2. The CDR3 sequence is 14 residues long. V shed 5 bases and J 6 bases; nucleotides not matched to a gene: 7. Germline lookup yields CDR1 MNHEY and CDR2 SVGAGI. The CDR3 reads CASSASGRALEQYF. The CDR3, as DNA: TGTGCCAGCAGTGCAAGCGGGAGGGCCCTCGAGCAGTACTTC.

The gene calls are TRBV6-1 and TRBJ2-5; 12 nucleotides match TRBD2. The V gene's germline CDR1 is MNHNS and CDR2 SASEGT. The CDR3 length is 15 residues. V lost 4 bases and J lost 5; bases outside the gene matches: 5. CDR3 sequence (DNA): TGTGCCAGCAGTGGACTAGCGGGAGTAGGGGAGACCCAGTACTTC. Translated: CASSGLAGVGETQYF.

The CDR3 sequence is CASSSTGKDTQYF. CDR3 DNA: TGTGCCAGCAGCTCGACAGGGAAAGATACGCAGTATTTT. The chain recombines TRBV7-9 with TRBJ2-3; 7 bases match TRBD1. The CDR3 is 13 residues long. The junction had 3 bases not matched to a gene; V was cut back by 4 bases and J by 5 bases. The V gene's germline CDR1 is SEHNR and CDR2 FQNEAQ (reference sequence).

The J gene is TRBJ2-2, the V gene TRBV4-2; the match to TRBD1 covers 7 bases. The V gene's germline CDR1 is LGHNA and CDR2 YNFKEQ. V lost 2 bases to trimming and J lost 4 bases; unmatched junction nucleotides: 4. The CDR3 length is 15 residues. The CDR3 DNA reads as TGTGCCAGCAGCCAAAAGGGGGCAGCCACCGGGGAGCTGTTTTTT. Amino acid sequence: CASSQKGAATGELFF.

The rearrangement uses TRBV6-1 and TRBJ2-7; D gene unclear. Germline CDR1 reads MNHNS; CDR2 reads SASEGT. The CDR3 loop spans 13 amino acids. Trimming took 6 bases from V and 1 from J, leaving 10 bases between them. The CDR3 spells CASSRLGSYEQYF. The CDR3 region has the DNA TGTGCCAGCAGCCGCCTCGGTTCCTACGAGCAGTACTTC.

V usage is TRBV6-1 and J usage is TRBJ1-5, with 7 bases identical to TRBD1. Germline CDR1 MNHNS, CDR2 SASEGT. Trimming removed 6 bases from V and 4 bases from J; junction bases left unmatched: 9. There are 15 residues in the CDR3. CDR3 nucleotide sequence: TGTGCCAGCAGCTCAGACCGGGACAGAAATCAGCCCCAGCATTTT. Translation: CASSSDRDRNQPQHF.

The V call is TRBV2, the J call TRBJ2-1, with D perhaps TRBD2 (6 bases). Trimming took 6 bases from V and 0 from J, leaving 15 bases between them. This CDR3 region has 16 residues. Germline CDR1 is SNHLY and CDR2 is FYNNEI. In DNA form, the CDR3 reads TGTGCCAGCAGCCCCCTAGCGTTGAGCTCCTACAATGAGCAGTTCTTC. Protein sequence: CASSPLALSSYNEQFF.

This chain connects TRBV5-1 to TRBJ2-2; TRBD2 agrees at 13 bases. With 3 bases clipped from V and 4 bases from J, the junction kept 9 bases outside the gene matches. This CDR3 has 18 amino acids. Germline values: CDR1 SGHRS, CDR2 YFSETQ. Here the CDR3 reads CASSSWTSGSSRTGELFF. CDR3 nucleotide sequence: TGCGCCAGCAGCTCCTGGACTAGCGGGAGCTCGCGCACCGGGGAGCTGTTTTTT.

This sequence joins TRBV6-1 and TRBJ2-2; tentative D call: TRBD2 (5 bases). The ends were cut back, 4 bases at V and 1 base at J, with 16 bases in the middle. The CDR3 runs 17 residues. Looked up from germline, CDR1 is MNHNS and CDR2 is SASEGT. The CDR3 sequence: CASSGSKGGWNTGELFF. DNA for the CDR3: TGTGCCAGCAGTGGGAGCAAAGGCGGGTGGAACACCGGGGAGCTGTTTTTT.

This clone has just one count. The V call is TRBV6-6, the J call TRBJ2-2; D remains ambiguous. Germline CDR1 is MNHNY and CDR2 is SVGAGI (reference sequence). Deletions cut 4 bases from V and 6 bases from J, with 9 bases between. This CDR3 region has 13 residues. Here the CDR3 DNA reads TGTGCCAGCAGTTTTCAGGACCCCGGGGAGCTGTTTTTT. Encoded protein: CASSFQDPGELFF.